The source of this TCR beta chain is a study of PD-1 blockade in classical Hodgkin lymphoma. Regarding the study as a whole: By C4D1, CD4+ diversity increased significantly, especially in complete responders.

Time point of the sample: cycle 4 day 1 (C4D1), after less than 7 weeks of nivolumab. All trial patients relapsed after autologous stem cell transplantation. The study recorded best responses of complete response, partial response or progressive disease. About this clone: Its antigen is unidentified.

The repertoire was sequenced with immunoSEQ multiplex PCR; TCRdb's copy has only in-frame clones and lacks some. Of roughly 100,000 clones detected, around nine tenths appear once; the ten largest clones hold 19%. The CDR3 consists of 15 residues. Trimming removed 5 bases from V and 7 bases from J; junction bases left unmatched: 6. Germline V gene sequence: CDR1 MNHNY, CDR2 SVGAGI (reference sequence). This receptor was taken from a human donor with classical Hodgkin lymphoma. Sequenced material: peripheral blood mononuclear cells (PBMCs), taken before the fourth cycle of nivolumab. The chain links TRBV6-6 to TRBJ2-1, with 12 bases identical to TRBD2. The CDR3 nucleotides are TGTGCCAGCAGTCCTAGCGGGAGGGCCGGTAATGAGCAGTTCTTC. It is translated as CASSPSGRAGNEQFF.